These 15 T cell receptor beta chains were all obtained from the same sample, sequenced in a study of Graves' ophthalmopathy and Graves' hyperthyroidism. The authors amplified TCR beta CDR3 regions from RNA transcripts. Following a first-round RT-PCR that used HTBI primers, a second-round multiplex PCR was carried out. In TCRdb, the multiplex PCR reads were re-called with MiXCR into one record per CDR3 protein. The sample yields under 800,000 distinct CDR3 sequences, about 20% seen once. The sample taken for sequencing was peripheral blood. The receptor set was obtained from a woman in her late teens or twenties with stable Graves' hyperthyroidism. Some clones in this sample may be carry-over from other donors' samples.

This clonotype was seen a single time. The chain recombines TRBV20-1 with TRBJ2-5; a weak D match, TRBD2 (6 bases). V was pared by 3 bases and J by 5 bases, with 13 bases between. CDR1 is DFQATT, CDR2 SNEGSKA, per germline (reference sequence). The CDR3 spans 13 residues. The CDR3, as DNA: TGCAGTGCTAGTGTTGGGGGGTTGGAGACCCAGTACTTC. Residues: CSASVGGLETQYF.

This clonotype showed up many times. The chain is built from TRBV28 and TRBJ1-5, with D perhaps TRBD1 (5 bases). Per germline, CDR1 MDHEN and CDR2 SYDVKM. This CDR3 comprises 14 residues. The V end was cut by 2 bases, the J end by 6 bases, with 11 bases between. The CDR3 nucleotides are TGTGCCAGCAGTTTAGAAGGGGTGGGTCAGCCCCAGCATTTT. This gives the protein CASSLEGVGQPQHF.

This clonotype was found many times. The chain carries TRBV6-2 or TRBV6-3 and TRBJ2-7; no reliable D call. CDR1 is MNHEY and CDR2 is SVGEGT in the germline V gene. This CDR3 is 11 amino acids long. Trimming left V 10 bases short and J 3 bases short, with 10 bases between. CDR3 coding DNA: TGTGCCACCACCGACCGCTACGAGCAGTACTTC. Its translation is CATTDRYEQYF.

The chain combines TRBV4-1 with TRBJ2-7; TRBD1 aligns across 9 bases. The CDR3 is 17 residues long. Germline CDR1 is MGHRA and CDR2 is YSYEKL. Losses at the gene ends were 1 base for V and 6 bases for J; bases not matched to a gene: 13. For the CDR3, the DNA is TGCGCCAGCAGCCAAGCGGTTGCCGGGACAGGGTTAAGCGAGCAGTACTTC. It is translated as CASSQAVAGTGLSEQYF.

The sample holds one count of this clonotype. J is TRBJ1-6 and V is TRBV2; the D is unclear. Deletions cut 7 bases from V and 5 bases from J, with 12 bases between. The CDR3 sequence is 14 residues long. Germline-derived CDR1 and CDR2 are SNHLY and FYNNEI. The CDR3 sequence: CASIPSHNNSPLHF. Here the CDR3 DNA reads TGTGCCAGCATCCCCAGTCACAATAATTCACCCCTCCACTTT.

The genes are TRBV7-2 and TRBJ2-5; possible D gene TRBD1, 6 bases. Germline V gene data show CDR1 as SGHTA and CDR2 as FQGNSA. Trimming shortened V by 7 bases and J by 5 bases, and 17 bases separated the two germline ends. The CDR3 is 14 residues long. As DNA, the CDR3 is TGTGCCAGCACCCGAACAGGGATGGGGGAGACCCAGTACTTC. Its translation: CASTRTGMGETQYF.

This clonotype is labeled as hyperexpanded (1% or more). V is TRBV12-3 or TRBV12-4 and J is TRBJ2-5; D gene uncertain. Trimming cost V 6 bases and J 4 bases, with 12 bases left between them. CDR3 size: 13 residues. In DNA, the CDR3 is TGTGCCAGCAGGGAACTCCACGGAGAGACCCAGTACTTC. Translating gives CASRELHGETQYF.

This clonotype was detected a few times. The V gene is TRBV7-2, the J gene TRBJ2-5, with TRBD2 matching 10 bases. Germline CDR1 SGHTA, CDR2 FQGNSA. This CDR3 comprises 17 residues. With 0 bases clipped from V and 4 bases from J, the junction kept 8 bases outside the gene matches. The CDR3 nucleotides are TGTGCCAGCAGCTTAGCGCAGGGACTAGCGATTGGAGAGACCCAGTACTTC. It codes for CASSLAQGLAIGETQYF.

This chain uses TRBV6-5 with TRBJ2-7, with D unclear. Germline values: CDR1 MNHEY, CDR2 SVGAGI. CDR3 length: 11 amino acids. V shed 2 bases and J shed 9 bases, with 8 bases lying between them. The CDR3 spells CASSYGSGQYF. The DNA of the CDR3 is TGTGCCAGCAGTTACGGTTCCGGGCAGTACTTC.

The DNA for the CDR3 is TGTGCCAGCAGCCCACATGTACGGGGGGGAACTGAAGCTTTCTTT. Amino acids: CASSPHVRGGTEAFF. V usage is TRBV11-2 and J usage is TRBJ1-1; D might be TRBD1 (5 bases). Deletions cut 5 bases from V and 5 bases from J, with 18 bases between. The germline gives CDR1 SGHAT, CDR2 FQNNGV. This CDR3 region has 15 residues.

This clonotype showed up just a few times. V and J are TRBV5-1 and TRBJ2-7; D perhaps matches TRBD1 (6 bases). V lost 4 bases to trimming and J lost 2 bases, with 19 bases between them. In germline, CDR1 is SGHRS, CDR2 YFSETQ. CDR3 length equals 16 residues. The CDR3 DNA reads as TGCGCCAGCAGCCACTTCAGACAGGATACAACCTACGAGCAGTACTTC. Translation: CASSHFRQDTTYEQYF. Supplemented by reference TRBV5-1 and TRBJ2-7, the full variable domain reads KAGVTQTPRYLIKTRGQQVTLSCSPISGHRSVSWYQQTPGQGLQFLFEYFSETQRNKGNFPGRFSGRQFSNSRSEMNVSTLELGDSALYLCASSHFRQDTTYEQYFGPGTRLTVT.

This rearrangement joins TRBV19 to TRBJ1-2; the D gene is possibly TRBD1 (5 bases). V was shortened by 4 bases and J by 4 bases, with 16 bases between the two germline ends. The CDR3 is 15 residues long. Germline V gene lookup returns CDR1 LNHDA and CDR2 SQIVND (reference sequence). CDR3 nucleotides: TGTGCCAGTAGTAACCTGTCTGGGGGGTTCTATGGCTACACCTTC. It encodes CASSNLSGGFYGYTF.

There are many counts of this clonotype. The V and J genes are TRBV20-1 and TRBJ1-1; weak D call: TRBD1 (5 bases). The V gene lost 5 bases and the J gene lost 1 base, with 11 bases spanning the gap. Per the germline V gene, CDR1 is DFQATT and CDR2 is SNEGSKA (reference sequence). CDR3 size: 13 residues. CDR3 sequence reads: CSAPGRTNTEAFF. The CDR3 nucleotides are TGCAGTGCTCCGGGACGGACGAACACTGAAGCTTTCTTT.

The chain couples TRBV5-1 to TRBJ1-2; D is unclear. Germline V lookup: CDR1 SGHRS, CDR2 YFSETQ. V gave up 0 bases and J gave up 4 bases, with 7 bases separating them. This CDR3 has 13 residues. The CDR3 DNA is TGCGCCAGCAGCTTGGACAGCGCCTATGGCTACACCTTC. Encoded protein: CASSLDSAYGYTF.

This chain links TRBV6-1 with TRBJ2-2, with TRBD2 identical over 10 bases. With 0 bases clipped from V and 4 bases from J, the junction kept 5 bases outside the gene matches. This CDR3 has 17 amino acids. Germline loops: CDR1 MNHNS, CDR2 SASEGT. CDR3: CASSEATAGGTTGELFF. The CDR3 region has the DNA TGTGCCAGCAGTGAAGCGACAGCGGGGGGGACCACCGGGGAGCTGTTTTTT.